Below, 17 T cell receptor beta chains from the same sample are listed, as sequenced in a study of T cells in Graves' hyperthyroidism and ophthalmopathy. Amplified TCR beta CDR3 regions came from RNA transcripts. Researchers ran a first-round RT-PCR on the TCR CDR3 using the HTBI primer set. TCRdb reprocessed the multiplex PCR reads with MiXCR, giving one entry per CDR3 protein. The top ten clones hold around 61% of a sample with roughly 290,000 distinct CDR3 sequences, over 15% of them seen once. The sequencing sample was made of blood. All receptors derive from a woman aged 55-70 years with Graves' ophthalmopathy.

V gene TRBV6-2 or TRBV6-3 combines with J gene TRBJ2-5; the match to TRBD2 covers 9 bases. Unmatched junction bases numbered 11, after V lost 4 bases and J lost 5 bases. The CDR3 extends over 16 amino acids. From germline, CDR1 is MNHEY and CDR2 SVGEGT. CDR3 protein: CASSSLSGGLGETQYF. The CDR3 nucleotides are TGTGCCAGCAGTTCCCTTAGCGGGGGCCTCGGGGAGACCCAGTACTTC.

This clonotype appeared many times. The rearrangement uses TRBV27 and TRBJ1-2; 10 nucleotides line up with TRBD1. V lost 5 bases to trimming and J lost 4 bases; unmatched junction nucleotides: 7. From germline, CDR1 is MNHEY and CDR2 SMNVEV (reference sequence). The CDR3 covers 15 residues. The CDR3 sequence is CASSETGGKPYGYTF. CDR3 coding DNA: TGTGCCAGCAGTGAGACAGGGGGCAAACCCTATGGCTACACCTTC.

Points on this clonotype: Just one base apart from a much larger clone, this may be a read error. This chain joins TRBV12-3 or TRBV12-4 and TRBJ2-3; TRBD1 agrees at 7 bases. The CDR3 extends over 15 amino acids. V shed 7 bases, J shed 6 bases, and the junction held 13 bases outside the gene matches. This CDR3 is CASNSGQSSGDTQYF. The CDR3 coding sequence is TGTGCCAGCAATTCGGGACAGTCCTCAGGTGATACGCAGTATTTT.

This clonotype has a handful of counts. CDR3 loop: CASRGGSYNQPQHF. The CDR3 DNA sequence: TGTGCCAGCAGGGGGGGGTCATACAATCAGCCCCAGCATTTT. This chain uses TRBV6-1 with TRBJ1-5, with a weak D call TRBD1 (5 bases). Deletions cut 6 bases from V and 3 bases from J, with 12 bases between. This CDR3 has 14 amino acids. Germline assignment: CDR1 MNHNS and CDR2 SASEGT.

This clonotype was observed many times. CDR3 loop: CATSDTYSVQETQYF. Here the CDR3 DNA reads TGTGCCACCAGCGACACCTACAGCGTTCAAGAGACCCAGTACTTC. The V and J genes are TRBV24-1 and TRBJ2-5; D not resolved. V dropped 7 bases and J dropped 2 bases, with 16 bases sitting between them. Germline V gene sequence: CDR1 KGHDR, CDR2 SFDVKD. The CDR3 totals 15 residues.

In the case of this clonotype: A much larger clone is a single base away; this may be a read error. The chain joins TRBV6-1 to TRBJ2-3; TRBD1 is a possible D gene (5 bases). Trimming cost V 11 bases and J 6 bases, with 24 bases left between them. The CDR3 covers 15 residues. From germline, CDR1 is MNHNS and CDR2 SASEGT. The chain's CDR3 is CASGWPGSLSDTQYF. CDR3 nucleotides: TGTGCCTCCGGGTGGCCAGGGTCATTATCGGATACGCAGTATTTT.

In its sample, this clonotype was seen many times. V gene TRBV5-1 combines with J gene TRBJ1-2; 7 bases fit TRBD1. This CDR3 contains 20 residues. The trim removed 8 bases at V and 0 bases at J, leaving 25 bases unmatched. The V gene's germline CDR1 is SGHRS and CDR2 YFSETQ. Here the CDR3 DNA reads TGCGCCAGGAAACCCCTCCCACGCCTGGGAGACGGGACAGCTAACTATGGCTACACCTTC. Translated, it gives CARKPLPRLGDGTANYGYTF.

The chain employs TRBV5-6 and TRBJ2-1; 12 bases align to TRBD2. This CDR3 has 18 residues. Per germline, CDR1 SGHDT and CDR2 YYEEEE. Trimming took 2 bases from V and 4 from J; bases not matched to a gene: 10. The CDR3 nucleotides read TGTGCCAGCAGCTTCCGGACTAGCGGGAAAATTGGGTACAATGAGCAGTTCTTC. It yields the protein CASSFRTSGKIGYNEQFF.

About this clonotype: Sequence at one end of the junction differs from germline and may be a read error. V is TRBV4-1 and J is TRBJ2-7, with D hard to call. This CDR3 contains 15 residues. Germline V lookup: CDR1 MGHRA, CDR2 YSYEKL. CDR3 nucleotide sequence: TGCACCAGCAGCCAAGATATAGGTCCCTCCTACGAGCAGTACTTC. Translation gives CTSSQDIGPSYEQYF.

This clonotype was recorded a few times. The rearrangement joins TRBV20-1 to TRBJ1-1; D not resolved. Trimming left V 3 bases short and J 1 base short, with 9 bases between. The CDR3 runs 13 residues. CDR1 is DFQATT and CDR2 is SNEGSKA in the germline V gene (reference sequence). The CDR3, as DNA: TGCAGTGCTAGTGCCGTTTCGAACACTGAAGCTTTCTTT. Amino acids: CSASAVSNTEAFF.

This clonotype showed up many times. The chain joins TRBV24-1 to TRBJ2-5, with D maybe TRBD2 (5 bases). This CDR3 is 12 amino acids long. V gave up 6 bases and J gave up 7 bases, with 11 bases separating them. Looked up from germline, CDR1 is KGHDR and CDR2 is SFDVKD. CDR3 in DNA: TGTGCCACCAGTTCTTCCAGCGGGACCCAGTACTTC. This codes for CATSSSSGTQYF.

This clonotype was counted ten times or more. The rearrangement links TRBV18 to TRBJ2-1, with D uncertain. The CDR3 covers 14 residues. V was cut by 2 bases and J by 4 bases, with 9 bases left in between. The V gene's germline CDR1 is KGHSH and CDR2 LQKENI. CDR3 amino acids: CASSPGQRYNEQFF. The DNA for the CDR3 is TGTGCCAGCTCACCAGGGCAACGGTACAATGAGCAGTTCTTC.

This clonotype was seen repeatedly, ten times or more. The chain links TRBV7-2 to TRBJ2-1; D is uncertain. This CDR3 has 14 amino acids. Germline CDR1 SGHTA, CDR2 FQGNSA. V lost 5 bases and J 4 bases, leaving 12 bases between the germline ends. As DNA, the CDR3 is TGTGCCAGCAGCCCGCGATCACCTTACAATGAGCAGTTCTTC. It encodes CASSPRSPYNEQFF.

This clonotype came up a few times. J is TRBJ2-2 and V is TRBV5-1, with D hard to call. CDR3 size: 15 residues. The ends were cut back, 4 bases at V and 2 bases at J, with 12 bases in the middle. Germline values: CDR1 SGHRS, CDR2 YFSETQ. The CDR3 nucleotides are TGCGCCAGCAGCCGTTGGAACACTAACACCGGGGAGCTGTTTTTT. Its translation is CASSRWNTNTGELFF.

This clonotype was counted ten times or more. CDR3 coding DNA: TGTGCCAGCAGCTTAGGGGCGGGAATGAACACTGAAGCTTTCTTT. The encoded protein is CASSLGAGMNTEAFF. The rearrangement links TRBV7-2 to TRBJ1-1; D not certain. The CDR3 consists of 15 residues. The germline CDR1 and CDR2 sequences are SGHTA and FQGNSA. Trimming cost V 1 base and J 0 bases, with 9 bases left between them.

This chain links TRBV5-4 with TRBJ2-1, with D perhaps matching TRBD2 (6 bases). Per the germline V gene, CDR1 is SGHNT and CDR2 is YYREEE (reference sequence). The CDR3 is 16 amino acids. The ends were cut back, 0 bases at V and 8 bases at J, with 18 bases in the middle. The CDR3 DNA sequence: TGTGCCAGCAGCTTGGGTTCGGGACGCGGGGTACATGAGCAGTTCTTC. This encodes CASSLGSGRGVHEQFF. Using reference TRBV5-4 and TRBJ2-1 for the parts outside the CDR3, the full variable domain is ETGVTQSPTHLIKTRGQQVTLRCSSQSGHNTVSWYQQALGQGPQFIFQYYREEENGRGNFPPRFSGLQFPNYSSELNVNALELDDSALYLCASSLGSGRGVHEQFFGPGTRLTVL.

At least ten counts were recorded for this clonotype. The chain combines TRBV12-3 or TRBV12-4 with TRBJ2-3, with D maybe TRBD1 (6 bases). CDR3 length: 14 residues. The V end was cut by 5 bases, the J end by 4 bases, with 13 bases between. DNA of the CDR3: TGTGCCAGCAGTCCTTCGGGACATTCAGATACGCAGTATTTT. Its translation: CASSPSGHSDTQYF.